Included here is one TCR beta chain sequence, with context. The antigen is not known. This sample stems from a study of cytomegalovirus exposure and HLA in healthy donors. Overall study findings and caveats: A later analysis reportedly found that, within productive TCRs, an Asian-associated ancestry cluster had fewer N-insertions than the mean observed across the approximately 600 donors.

It was with 60 Vbeta and 13 Jbeta primers that the PCR ran. Clones were read by immunoSEQ multiplex PCR, and TCRdb kept only the in-frame ones, dropping some. The repertoire holds more than 95,000 clones, with 12% as singletons. The germline gives CDR1 SGHRS, CDR2 YFSETQ. This CDR3 has 14 residues. Deletions cut 6 bases from V and 2 bases from J, with 14 bases between. The clonotype comes from a man in his forties in good health and CMV-seropositive. The chain is built from TRBV5-1 and TRBJ2-5; D perhaps matches TRBD2 (5 bases). Material: PBMCs. The CDR3 nucleotides are TGCGCCAGCACAACGGGCGGGTCTCAAGAGACCCAGTACTTC. Protein product: CASTTGGSQETQYF.